Presented here are 16 T cell receptor beta chains from one specimen sequenced in a study of regulatory T cells in long-lasting Graves disease. Time point in this sample: persistent/refractory GD, antithyroid drugs over 5 years with positive TRAb. With RNA extracted from PBMCs as input, the TCR library was made. Construction of TCR beta libraries relied on iRepertoire HTBI primers and on Arm-PCR targeting CDR3 regions. TCRdb re-called the multiplex PCR reads with MiXCR, one entry per CDR3 protein. Among 700,000 or so distinct CDR3 sequences listed, 25% to 35% were seen once. The material sequenced was peripheral blood mononuclear cells (PBMCs), taken when the disease was refractory, from a patient treated with antithyroid drugs. These receptors all come from a female donor with Graves disease.

V usage is TRBV6-2 or TRBV6-3 and J usage is TRBJ1-1, with D uncertain. This CDR3 region has 14 residues. Germline CDR1 reads MNHEY; CDR2 reads SVGEGT. The V gene lost 0 bases and the J gene lost 12 bases, with 17 bases spanning the gap. The CDR3 DNA reads TGTGCCAGCAGTTACTCGATCGGACGTATCTTCTCTTTCTTT. This encodes CASSYSIGRIFSFF.

This clonotype was recorded once. The V gene is TRBV6-1, the J gene TRBJ2-2, with a weak D call TRBD2 (6 bases). The V end lost 7 bases, the J end lost 1 base, and 16 bases lay between the germline ends. Germline V gene data show CDR1 as MNHNS and CDR2 as SASEGT. The CDR3 contains 16 residues. CDR3 sequence reads: CASNKLAMMNTGELFF. The CDR3 DNA follows: TGTGCCAGCAACAAACTAGCTATGATGAACACCGGGGAGCTGTTTTTT.

The CDR3 is CAWERGGTEAFF. DNA of the CDR3: TGTGCCTGGGAGAGGGGTGGGACTGAAGCTTTCTTT. The V gene is TRBV30, the J gene TRBJ1-1, with a weak D call TRBD1 (5 bases). This CDR3 has 12 amino acids. The germline V and J ends were trimmed by 5 bases and 5 bases, with 12 bases remaining between them. Germline V gene data show CDR1 as GTSNPN and CDR2 as SVGIG (reference sequence).

This clonotype was detected many times. V gene TRBV4-1 combines with J gene TRBJ1-1; D remains unclear. Germline-derived CDR1 and CDR2 are MGHRA and YSYEKL. V was pared by 2 bases and J by 3 bases, with 10 bases between. This CDR3 region has 14 residues. The DNA of the CDR3 is TGCGCCAGCAGCCAACACCGAGACGACACTGAAGCTTTCTTT. Amino acid sequence: CASSQHRDDTEAFF.

The rearrangement uses TRBV19 and TRBJ1-1; D remains ambiguous. The CDR3 runs 15 residues. Deletions cut 5 bases from V and 1 base from J, with 14 bases between. Germline V gene sequence: CDR1 LNHDA, CDR2 SQIVND (reference sequence). CDR3 loop: CASSFLGGKNTEAFF. As DNA, the CDR3 is TGTGCCAGTAGTTTTCTCGGTGGGAAGAACACTGAAGCTTTCTTT.

V gene TRBV6-2 or TRBV6-3 combines with J gene TRBJ2-7, with D tentatively TRBD1 (5 bases). The CDR3 has 14 residues. Germline CDR1 is MNHEY and CDR2 is SVGEGT. V was clipped by 0 bases and J by 5 bases, with 11 bases between them. CDR3 protein: CASSYSAGSHEQYF. The CDR3 bases are TGTGCCAGCAGTTACTCGGCAGGGTCCCACGAGCAGTACTTC.

This clonotype appeared a few times. V is TRBV11-2 and J is TRBJ1-1, with a tentative D call TRBD1 (5 bases). Deletions cut 10 bases from V and 4 bases from J, with 13 bases between. CDR1 SGHAT and CDR2 FQNNGV come from the germline V gene. CDR3 length: 12 residues. The CDR3 nucleotides are TGTGCCACTGCTCAGGGCGGCACTGAAGCTTTCTTT. It codes for CATAQGGTEAFF.

This clonotype was detected only a few times. V gene TRBV14 combines with J gene TRBJ1-1, with D unclear. V was clipped by 2 bases and J by 1 base, with 8 bases between them. Germline-derived CDR1 and CDR2 are SGHDN and FVKESK. CDR3 length equals 14 residues. The CDR3 reads CASSQHSPNTEAFF. CDR3 DNA sequence: TGTGCCAGCAGCCAACACAGTCCGAACACTGAAGCTTTCTTT.

This rearrangement joins TRBV18 to TRBJ2-1; possibly TRBD1 for D (8 bases). The V end lost 5 bases, the J end lost 6 bases, and 20 bases lay between the germline ends. Germline V CDR1 and CDR2: KGHSH, LQKENI. There are 16 residues in the CDR3. The CDR3 reads CASSGFGGTGSNEQFF. The CDR3, as DNA: TGTGCCAGCTCAGGTTTCGGGGGGACAGGATCCAATGAGCAGTTCTTC. Supplemented by reference TRBV18 and TRBJ2-1, the full variable domain reads NAGVMQNPRHLVRRRGQEARLRCSPMKGHSHVYWYRQLPEEGLKFMVYLQKENIIDESGMPKERFSAEFPKEGPSILRIQQVVRGDSAAYFCASSGFGGTGSNEQFFGPGTRLTVL.

This chain uses TRBV6-5 with TRBJ1-2; D perhaps matches TRBD1 (5 bases). The CDR3 covers 14 residues. The V and J ends lost 0 bases and 11 bases respectively, with 16 bases between them. Germline V gene lookup returns CDR1 MNHEY and CDR2 SVGAGI. CDR3 loop: CASSYSNDRPVYTF. The CDR3 nucleotides are TGTGCCAGCAGTTACTCGAATGACAGACCCGTGTACACCTTC.

The chain joins TRBV6-4 to TRBJ2-7; 7 bases map to TRBD1. The CDR3 length is 15 residues. V trimming: 5 bases; J trimming: 3 bases; junction bases outside the gene matches: 10. The germline gives CDR1 MRHNA, CDR2 SNTAGT. In DNA, the CDR3 is TGTGCCAGCAGTAATCCCGGGACAGTTAACTACGAGCAGTACTTC. It is translated as CASSNPGTVNYEQYF.

The chain links TRBV20-1 to TRBJ2-7; TRBD1 might be the D (5 bases). Germline-derived CDR1 and CDR2 are DFQATT and SNEGSKA (reference sequence). The CDR3 contains 12 residues. V lost 7 bases to trimming and J lost 1 base, with 11 bases between them. The CDR3 reads CSVPRQSYEQYF. CDR3 DNA: TGCAGTGTTCCCCGACAGTCCTACGAGCAGTACTTC.

The table lists this clonotype with a few counts. This chain uses TRBV12-3 or TRBV12-4 with TRBJ1-1; D not certain. V was pared by 3 bases and J by 4 bases, with 9 bases between. The CDR3 has 13 amino acids. The CDR3 loop reads CASSFLGTTEAFF. As DNA, the CDR3 is TGTGCCAGCAGTTTCTTGGGTACCACTGAAGCTTTCTTT.

This clonotype was seen a handful of times. This chain connects TRBV20-1 to TRBJ2-7, with D possibly called TRBD1 or TRBD2 (5 bases each). CDR1 is DFQATT, CDR2 SNEGSKA, per germline (reference sequence). Trimming pared 0 bases from V and 3 bases from J, leaving 12 bases between. This CDR3 is 14 amino acids long. CDR3 in DNA: TGCAGTGCTAGAGATCGAGCAGGGAGCTACGAGCAGTACTTC. This codes for CSARDRAGSYEQYF.

The rearrangement uses TRBV11-2 and TRBJ2-5, with a possible D match to TRBD1 (6 bases). V lost 7 bases to trimming and J lost 7 bases, with 10 bases between them. Germline lookup yields CDR1 SGHAT and CDR2 FQNNGV. The CDR3 extends over 11 amino acids. As DNA, the CDR3 is TGTGCCAGCACCCAAGGGGGGACCCAGTACTTC. Translated, it gives CASTQGGTQYF.

Worth noting for this clonotype: This is likely a read error, given that the CDR3 carries no conserved phenylalanine or tryptophan at its end. CDR3 nucleotides: TGTGCCAGCAGTTCCAGACAGGTGAGGCAGCCCCAGCATCTT. It encodes CASSSRQVRQPQHL. The rearrangement links TRBV12-3 or TRBV12-4 to TRBJ1-5, with D tentatively TRBD1 (6 bases). The CDR3 has 14 residues. With 4 bases removed from V and 7 bases from J, the gap between germline ends came to 14 bases.